Listed here are 10 T cell receptor beta chains from one sample, sequenced in a study of blood T cells in healthy people across ages. Together with a sample-barcoded 5' primer, a J-beta primer mix was included in a second PCR lasting about 6 to 12 cycles. From the 5' RACE reads, TCRdb called clonotypes with MiXCR, one entry per CDR3 protein. Among 1.8 million or so distinct CDR3 sequences listed, approximately 40% were seen once. Sequencing was performed on blood. Receptors originate from a human donor in good health.

The chain recombines TRBV12-3 or TRBV12-4 with TRBJ1-6; D possibly corresponds to TRBD1 (5 bases). V was trimmed by 4 bases and J by 10 bases, leaving 8 bases between them. The CDR3 totals 12 residues. The CDR3 sequence is CASSSQVSPLHF. The CDR3, as DNA: TGTGCCAGCAGTTCACAGGTCTCACCCCTCCACTTT.

This chain uses TRBV24-1 with TRBJ2-2; TRBD1 might be the D (6 bases). In germline, CDR1 is KGHDR, CDR2 SFDVKD. This CDR3 is built from 16 residues. Trimming removed 5 bases from V and 0 bases from J, with 12 bases in between. For the CDR3, the DNA is TGTGCCACCAGTGTTACGGACAGCTCGAACACCGGGGAGCTGTTTTTT. Protein product: CATSVTDSSNTGELFF.

Worth noting for this clonotype: A much bigger clone sits one base away, suggesting this may be a read error. The J gene is TRBJ2-7, the V gene TRBV20-1; maybe TRBD2 (5 bases). The CDR3 consists of 14 residues. In germline, CDR1 is DFQATT, CDR2 SNEGSKA (reference sequence). Trimming stripped 6 bases from V and 5 bases from J, with 20 bases between. This CDR3 reads CSAATILGSDEQYF. CDR3 nucleotides: TGCAGTGCCGCGACTATACTGGGATCCGACGAGCAGTACTTC.

The chain is built from TRBV7-8 and TRBJ2-5; D possibly corresponds to TRBD2 (6 bases). V shed 5 bases and J shed 0 bases, with 10 bases lying between them. The germline gives CDR1 SGHVS, CDR2 FQNEAQ. This CDR3 region has 14 residues. CDR3 nucleotides: TGTGCCAGCAGCCGGTGGAGGGACCAAGAGACCCAGTACTTC. Protein sequence: CASSRWRDQETQYF.

The chain is built from TRBV7-2 and TRBJ1-2; 10 bases map to TRBD1. The germline gives CDR1 SGHTA, CDR2 FQGNSA. Unmatched junction bases numbered 11, after V lost 5 bases and J lost 8 bases. The CDR3 has 15 amino acids. As DNA, the CDR3 is TGTGCCAGCAGCCGCGACAGGGGGCGTTGGGAAGGCTACACCTTC. Translated: CASSRDRGRWEGYTF.

J is TRBJ1-2 and V is TRBV7-2, with D unclear. This CDR3 is 15 amino acids long. Per germline, CDR1 SGHTA and CDR2 FQGNSA. V lost 0 bases and J lost 8, with 16 bases in between. The CDR3 loop is CASSLAGRSSWGYTF. DNA of the CDR3: TGTGCCAGCAGCTTAGCGGGCAGGTCCTCTTGGGGCTACACCTTC.

The rearrangement joins TRBV6-2 or TRBV6-3 to TRBJ2-4, with unresolved D. The J call may be in error: the DNA end matches TRBJ2-7 better. The CDR3 runs 15 residues. Germline V gene lookup returns CDR1 MNHEY and CDR2 SVGEGT. CDR3 nucleotide sequence: TGTGCCAGCAGTTACTCGATCCCTATACGAAACGAGCAGTACTTC. It encodes CASSYSIPIRNEQYF.

This clonotype was seen repeatedly, ten times or more. The chain joins TRBV7-2 to TRBJ2-6; D possibly corresponds to TRBD1 (7 bases). V gave up 5 bases and J gave up 4 bases, with 12 bases separating them. CDR3 length: 15 residues. The germline CDR1 and CDR2 sequences are SGHTA and FQGNSA. The CDR3: CASSPGGMGANVLTF. The CDR3 nucleotides are TGTGCCAGCAGCCCAGGGGGGATGGGGGCCAACGTCCTGACTTTC.

This clonotype showed up just a few times. The DNA for the CDR3 is TGCGCCAGCAGCCAAGATCCGGACAGCTTGAATGAGCAGTTCTTC. Translated: CASSQDPDSLNEQFF. The chain links TRBV4-1 to TRBJ2-1, with D tentatively TRBD1 (6 bases). Germline CDR1 reads MGHRA; CDR2 reads YSYEKL. The V gene lost 0 bases and the J gene lost 7 bases, with 13 bases spanning the gap. The CDR3 runs 15 residues.

This clonotype was counted only a few times. The V and J genes are TRBV28 and TRBJ2-7; 11 nucleotides line up with TRBD2. V shed 9 bases, J shed 0 bases, and the junction held 10 bases outside the gene matches. The V gene's germline CDR1 is MDHEN and CDR2 SYDVKM. This CDR3 comprises 16 residues. The CDR3 sequence is CASNSLLAGASYEQYF. DNA of the CDR3: TGTGCCAGTAATTCCTTACTAGCGGGGGCCTCCTACGAGCAGTACTTC.